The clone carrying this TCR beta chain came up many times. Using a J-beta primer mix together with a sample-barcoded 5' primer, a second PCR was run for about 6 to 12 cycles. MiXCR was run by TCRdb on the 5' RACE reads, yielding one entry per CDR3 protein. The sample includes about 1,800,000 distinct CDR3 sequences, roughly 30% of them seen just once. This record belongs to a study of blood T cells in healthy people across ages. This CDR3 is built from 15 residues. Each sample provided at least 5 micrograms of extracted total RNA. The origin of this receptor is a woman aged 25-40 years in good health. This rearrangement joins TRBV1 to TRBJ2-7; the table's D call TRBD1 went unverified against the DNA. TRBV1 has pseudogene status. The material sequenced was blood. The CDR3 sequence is CTSSQDQARGGEQYF. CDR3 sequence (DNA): TGCACCAGCAGCCAAGATCAGGCCAGGGGAGGCGAGCAGTACTTC.